These 20 T cell receptor beta chains originate from one sample sequenced in a study of T-cell reconstitution after alpha-beta-depleted transplantation in children. TCRbeta library construction was performed incorporating unique molecular identifiers. Each CDR3 protein is one row after TCRdb ran MiXCR on the PCR reads. The sample contains about 300,000 distinct CDR3 sequences, roughly 7.8% of which appear only once. The antigens for these receptors are not known. Overall study findings and caveats: It was newly produced T cells that mostly accounted for T-cell counts and diversity one year after transplant.

The source material was peripheral blood, sampled 360 days after TCRalphabeta/CD19-depleted stem cell transplant. The receptors come from a female patient under 10 years old who had a stem cell transplant for Fanconi anemia, so the T cells may come from the graft donor.

This clonotype was detected ten times or more. The rearrangement joins TRBV10-2 to TRBJ2-3; D ambiguous. Per the germline V gene, CDR1 is WSHSY and CDR2 is SAAADI. The CDR3 loop spans 16 amino acids. The V gene lost 7 bases and the J gene lost 0 bases, with 17 bases spanning the gap. Written as DNA, the CDR3 is TGCGCCAGCACCCCCCACAGTCAGATTAGCACAGATACGCAGTATTTT. Translation gives CASTPHSQISTDTQYF.

The table lists this clonotype with many counts. The rearrangement joins TRBV24-1 to TRBJ2-7, with 7 bases that match TRBD1. Germline V gene sequence: CDR1 KGHDR, CDR2 SFDVKD. With V trimmed by 3 bases and J by 2 bases, 12 bases remained unmatched. The CDR3 runs to 17 residues. The DNA for the CDR3 is TGTGCCACCAGTGATCCGTCGACAGGGAAGATCCCCTACGAGCAGTACTTC. Amino acid sequence: CATSDPSTGKIPYEQYF.

This clonotype was detected ten times or more. The CDR3 loop reads CASSPQYPSGVYNEQFF. CDR3 bases: TGCGCCAGCAGCCCACAGTATCCTAGCGGGGTTTACAATGAGCAGTTCTTC. The rearrangement joins TRBV4-3 to TRBJ2-1, with TRBD2 matching over 9 bases. V lost 4 bases and J lost 4; bases outside the gene matches: 11. Germline V CDR1 and CDR2: LGHNA, YSLEER. The CDR3 contains 17 residues.

In this sample, this clonotype turned up a few times. The rearrangement uses TRBV20-1 and TRBJ1-6; D is possibly TRBD1 (6 bases). The CDR3 consists of 16 residues. Trimming stripped 5 bases from V and 6 bases from J, with 20 bases between. Germline assignment: CDR1 DFQATT and CDR2 SNEGSKA (reference sequence). Written as DNA, the CDR3 is TGCAGTGCTTTTTACCGGGGGGCTGTAAGTAATTCACCCCTCCACTTT. Residues: CSAFYRGAVSNSPLHF.

V is TRBV6-5 and J is TRBJ2-5; D might be TRBD2 (7 bases). This CDR3 comprises 18 residues. V shed 2 bases and J shed 0 bases, with 19 bases lying between them. The germline gives CDR1 MNHEY, CDR2 SVGAGI. The CDR3 is CASSYPRSGRGHQETQYF. Written as DNA, the CDR3 is TGTGCCAGCAGTTACCCCCGGTCGGGGCGGGGGCACCAAGAGACCCAGTACTTC.

Many counts were recorded for this clonotype. The rearrangement joins TRBV5-6 to TRBJ2-7; possibly TRBD1 or TRBD2 for D (6 bases each). Trimming removed 3 bases from V and 5 bases from J, with 21 bases in between. CDR1 and CDR2 from the germline V gene are SGHDT and YYEEEE. This CDR3 contains 16 residues. The CDR3 reads CASSSQKGGRGNEQYF. Here the CDR3 DNA reads TGTGCCAGCAGCTCGCAAAAGGGGGGCAGGGGCAACGAGCAGTACTTC.

Many counts were recorded for this clonotype. The chain links TRBV5-1 to TRBJ1-1; TRBD1 might be the D (5 bases). Trimming removed 0 bases from V and 3 bases from J, with 15 bases in between. The CDR3 sequence is 16 residues long. Germline CDR1 reads SGHRS; CDR2 reads YFSETQ. This CDR3 reads CASSLAMVLGDTEAFF. CDR3 DNA: TGCGCCAGCAGCTTGGCCATGGTATTGGGGGACACTGAAGCTTTCTTT.

The chain joins TRBV28 to TRBJ1-4; tentatively, D is TRBD1 (5 bases). This CDR3 region has 15 residues. The germline V and J ends were trimmed by 5 bases and 0 bases, with 10 bases remaining between them. Germline lookup yields CDR1 MDHEN and CDR2 SYDVKM. The CDR3 reads CASSRTGATNEKLFF. The CDR3 nucleotides read TGTGCCAGCAGTCGTACAGGTGCAACTAATGAAAAACTGTTTTTT.

The chain links TRBV7-9 to TRBJ1-2; D possibly corresponds to TRBD1 (6 bases). Germline V gene sequence: CDR1 SEHNR, CDR2 FQNEAQ (reference sequence). The V gene lost 0 bases and the J gene lost 6 bases, with 11 bases spanning the gap. This CDR3 contains 14 residues. DNA of the CDR3: TGTGCCAGCAGCTTAGCTGGGGGGGCGGATGGCTACACCTTC. It encodes CASSLAGGADGYTF.

J is TRBJ1-1 and V is TRBV10-3; weak D call: TRBD1 (5 bases). The CDR3 consists of 15 residues. V lost 3 bases and J lost 0, with 11 bases in between. CDR1 and CDR2 from the germline V gene are ENHRY and SYGVKD. CDR3 residues: CAISEGVSVNTEAFF. As DNA, the CDR3 is TGTGCCATCAGTGAAGGGGTTTCGGTGAACACTGAAGCTTTCTTT.

This clonotype has a count of ten or more. The V gene is TRBV11-2, the J gene TRBJ2-3, with D possibly matching TRBD2 (5 bases). The V gene lost 3 bases and the J gene lost 6 bases, with 16 bases spanning the gap. CDR3 length: 15 amino acids. Per the germline V gene, CDR1 is SGHAT and CDR2 is FQNNGV. The CDR3 DNA follows: TGTGCCAGCAGCTTCCGCGGCCGGGATCAGGATACGCAGTATTTT. Protein sequence: CASSFRGRDQDTQYF.

The chain carries TRBV6-2 or TRBV6-3 and TRBJ2-5; D may be TRBD2 (6 bases). CDR1 is MNHEY, CDR2 SVGEGT, per germline. Trimming removed 5 bases at V and 2 bases at J, with 30 bases between. The CDR3 runs 20 residues. CDR3 coding DNA: TGTGCCAGCAGTCGATCCTACGGGACTTGGGGGGATACAGCACAAGAGACCCAGTACTTC. Translated, it gives CASSRSYGTWGDTAQETQYF.

The table lists this clonotype with many counts. V is TRBV7-2 and J is TRBJ1-2; D not certain. The germline CDR1 and CDR2 sequences are SGHTA and FQGNSA. V dropped 6 bases and J dropped 2 bases, with 10 bases sitting between them. The CDR3 has 13 amino acids. This chain's CDR3 is CASSPDPNYGYTF. The CDR3 DNA is TGTGCCAGCAGTCCCGACCCGAACTATGGCTACACCTTC.

The sample holds a few counts of this clonotype. The chain employs TRBV28 and TRBJ2-1; 7 bases line up with TRBD2. The CDR3 length is 16 residues. With V trimmed by 4 bases and J by 7 bases, 13 bases remained unmatched. Germline V gives CDR1 MDHEN, CDR2 SYDVKM. The CDR3 loop reads CASSSRKAGINNEQFF. The CDR3 bases are TGTGCCAGCAGTTCCCGCAAAGCGGGAATAAATAATGAGCAGTTCTTC.

This clonotype was observed at least ten times. The chain joins TRBV11-1 to TRBJ2-1, with D hard to call. V lost 0 bases to trimming and J lost 7 bases, with 4 bases between them. Germline V gives CDR1 SGHAT, CDR2 FQDESV (reference sequence). The CDR3 has 12 amino acids. CDR3 residues: CASSLAWNEQFF. The DNA for the CDR3 is TGTGCCAGCAGCTTAGCGTGGAATGAGCAGTTCTTC. Variable domain in full (rest from reference TRBV11-1 and TRBJ2-1): EAEVAQSPRYKITEKSQAVAFWCDPISGHATLYWYRQILGQGPELLVQFQDESVVDDSQLPKDRFSAERLKGVDSTLKIQPAELGDSAMYLCASSLAWNEQFFGPGTRLTVL.

At least ten counts were recorded for this clonotype. The J gene is TRBJ1-5, the V gene TRBV28; 8 nucleotides agree with TRBD1. Losses at the gene ends were 7 bases for V and 6 bases for J; bases not matched to a gene: 5. Per germline, CDR1 MDHEN and CDR2 SYDVKM. The CDR3 runs 13 residues. CDR3 in DNA: TGTGCCAGCAAAGGACAGGGTTTTCAGCCCCAGCATTTT. This gives the protein CASKGQGFQPQHF.

There are many counts of this clonotype. J is TRBJ2-1 and V is TRBV2; 10 bases agree with TRBD2. Germline V CDR1 and CDR2: SNHLY, FYNNEI. CDR3 length: 14 amino acids. V lost 6 bases, J lost 5 bases, and 4 bases stayed unmatched. As DNA, the CDR3 is TGTGCCAGCAGGAAGAGCGGGGGGGACAATGAGCAGTTCTTC. This encodes CASRKSGGDNEQFF.

This clonotype was counted at least ten times. The chain has TRBV20-1 and TRBJ1-5; possible D gene TRBD1, 6 bases. This CDR3 has 16 residues. Germline V gene data show CDR1 as DFQATT and CDR2 as SNEGSKA (reference sequence). V lost 3 bases to trimming and J lost 0 bases, with 15 bases between them. The CDR3, as DNA: TGCAGTGCTAGGAGAGCAGGGGAGGATAGCAATCAGCCCCAGCATTTT. Translating gives CSARRAGEDSNQPQHF.

This clonotype was seen at least ten times. The chain combines TRBV28 with TRBJ2-5; tentative D call: TRBD2 (5 bases). The CDR3 loop spans 15 amino acids. The germline V and J ends were trimmed by 7 bases and 8 bases, with 23 bases remaining between them. From germline, CDR1 is MDHEN and CDR2 SYDVKM. The CDR3 region is CASTPSGDTVLTQYF. The CDR3 DNA follows: TGTGCCAGCACTCCCTCCGGGGATACGGTCCTTACCCAGTACTTC. The variable domain in full, completed from reference TRBV28 and TRBJ2-5, reads DVKVTQSSRYLVKRTGEKVFLECVQDMDHENMFWYRQDPGLGLRLIYFSYDVKMKEKGDIPEGYSVSREKKERFSLILESASTNQTSMYLCASTPSGDTVLTQYFGPGTRLLVL.

The table lists this clonotype with many counts. The rearrangement links TRBV20-1 to TRBJ2-7; TRBD1 matches 7 bases. CDR1 DFQATT and CDR2 SNEGSKA come from the germline V gene (reference sequence). This CDR3 comprises 15 residues. With V trimmed by 6 bases and J by 3 bases, 14 bases remained unmatched. The CDR3 nucleotides are TGCAGTGCACGGTACCCCGGGACAGCTGTCTACGAGCAGTACTTC. This translates into CSARYPGTAVYEQYF.